This TCR beta chain was recovered during a study of cytomegalovirus exposure and HLA in healthy donors. The PCR had 60 Vbeta and 13 Jbeta primers. Sequencing used immunoSEQ multiplex PCR; TCRdb keeps in-frame clones, though not all of them. The table has about 150,000 clones, 60% to 75% seen once. Germline V lookup: CDR1 MGHRA, CDR2 YSYEKL. Trimming pared 4 bases from V and 7 bases from J, leaving 32 bases between. The CDR3 extends over 19 amino acids. This sequence was found in a human donor in good health. The sequenced sample was PBMCs. V is TRBV4-1 and J is TRBJ2-7, with a weak D call TRBD2 (5 bases). As DNA, the CDR3 is TGCGCCAGCAGCCGCACCCCGGAATCCAAGGGATTGGGCCGGGGAGAGCAGTACTTC. It codes for CASSRTPESKGLGRGEQYF.